One and the same sample provided the 2 T cell receptor beta chains below, sequenced in a study of cytomegalovirus exposure and HLA in healthy donors. Primers for the PCR totalled 60 Vbeta and 13 Jbeta. Clones were sequenced by immunoSEQ multiplex PCR, and TCRdb holds only the in-frame ones, with some missing. Among about 69,000 clones, roughly three quarters were seen once, and the ten largest hold around 3%. Sequencing input: PBMCs. These receptors were collected from a man aged 18 to 29 in good health and CMV-seronegative.

There are a few counts of this clone. For the CDR3, the DNA is TGCGCCAGCAGCCTACCAGGACAAGGGTCTGGCTACACCTTC. Its translation: CASSLPGQGSGYTF. This sequence joins TRBV5-1 and TRBJ1-2, with D tentatively TRBD1 (5 bases). The germline V gene encodes CDR1 SGHRS and CDR2 YFSETQ. Trimming stripped 4 bases from V and 7 bases from J, with 17 bases between. The CDR3 contains 14 residues.

The V and J genes are TRBV28 and TRBJ1-2; D not resolved. Germline loops: CDR1 MDHEN, CDR2 SYDVKM. This CDR3 region has 14 residues. Between the trimmed V and J ends, which lost 7 bases and 2 bases, there was a span of 14 bases. This CDR3 is CASTTPTENYGYTF. CDR3 nucleotide sequence: TGTGCCAGCACCACTCCCACGGAGAACTATGGCTACACCTTC.